These T cell receptor beta chains were read from a single sample in a study of CD8+ T cells in alopecia areata. Profiling relied on immunoSEQ multiplex PCR, and the TCRdb table lists in-frame clones only, not all of them. The sample shows roughly 110,000 clones, less than 60% of them seen only once. The sample consisted of CD4+ T cells sorted from blood, taken at week 24, from a patient treated with tofacitinib. These receptors were taken from a human donor with alopecia areata. Both conserved end residues are part of each CDR3. Fields, in order: D gene, J gene, clone size, V gene, CDR3 protein, CDR3 DNA. D genes are given only for firm matches. A clone size is listed for some rows: how often the clone was seen (once, few, many), or a class if it is expanded.

d_call: TRBD2
j_call: TRBJ2-3
clone_size: .
v_call: TRBV30
cdr3_aa: CAWSVGTSGGIDTQYF
cdr3_nt: TGTGCCTGGAGTGTAGGGACTAGCGGGGGGATAGATACGCAGTATTTT

d_call: .
j_call: TRBJ1-6
clone_size: few
v_call: TRBV4-3
cdr3_aa: CASRSVGGRSPLHF
cdr3_nt: TGCGCCAGCAGAAGTGTGGGGGGCAGGTCACCCCTCCACTTT

d_call: .
j_call: TRBJ1-2
clone_size: .
v_call: TRBV4-1
cdr3_aa: CASSPRPRYGYTF
cdr3_nt: TGCGCCAGCAGCCCCAGGCCGCGCTATGGCTACACCTTC

d_call: TRBD1
j_call: TRBJ2-7
clone_size: .
v_call: TRBV29-1
cdr3_aa: CSVAGTGPNEQYF
cdr3_nt: TGCAGCGTTGCCGGGACAGGGCCGAACGAGCAGTACTTC

d_call: .
j_call: TRBJ2-7
clone_size: .
v_call: TRBV2
cdr3_aa: CASNLNSYEQYF
cdr3_nt: TGTGCCAGCAATCTAAACTCCTACGAGCAGTACTTC

d_call: .
j_call: TRBJ2-2
clone_size: .
v_call: TRBV2
cdr3_aa: CASSGAGANTGELFF
cdr3_nt: TGTGCCAGCAGTGGGGCAGGGGCGAACACCGGGGAGCTGTTTTTT

d_call: .
j_call: TRBJ2-2
clone_size: few
v_call: TRBV29-1
cdr3_aa: CSGHSVTGELFF
cdr3_nt: TGCAGCGGGCACAGCGTTACCGGGGAGCTGTTTTTT

d_call: .
j_call: TRBJ1-1
clone_size: few
v_call: TRBV29-1
cdr3_aa: CSVGRRMNTEAFF
cdr3_nt: TGCAGCGTTGGTCGGAGAATGAACACTGAAGCTTTCTTT

d_call: TRBD1
j_call: TRBJ2-1
clone_size: .
v_call: TRBV5-1
cdr3_aa: CASSPGGGDFGQFF
cdr3_nt: TGCGCCAGCAGCCCAGGGGGCGGCGATTTTGGGCAGTTCTTC

d_call: TRBD1
j_call: TRBJ1-1
clone_size: .
v_call: TRBV29-1
cdr3_aa: CSVVPGQGWSEAFF
cdr3_nt: TGCAGCGTCGTTCCGGGACAGGGGTGGTCGGAAGCTTTCTTT

d_call: .
j_call: TRBJ2-2
clone_size: .
v_call: TRBV6-5
cdr3_aa: CASSQGRGVTGELFF
cdr3_nt: TGTGCCAGCAGCCAGGGGCGAGGGGTTACCGGGGAGCTGTTTTTT

d_call: TRBD1
j_call: TRBJ2-2
clone_size: .
v_call: TRBV19
cdr3_aa: CASSITWTGGTNTGELFF
cdr3_nt: TGTGCCAGTAGTATTACCTGGACAGGGGGGACGAACACCGGGGAGCTGTTTTTT

d_call: TRBD2
j_call: TRBJ2-1
clone_size: .
v_call: TRBV7-2
cdr3_aa: CASSLGLAGVSSYNEQFF
cdr3_nt: TGTGCCAGCAGCTTAGGGCTAGCGGGGGTCTCTTCTTACAATGAGCAGTTCTTC

d_call: .
j_call: TRBJ2-4
clone_size: .
v_call: TRBV6-5
cdr3_aa: CASRGLNIQYF
cdr3_nt: TGTGCCAGCAGGGGGCTAAACATTCAGTACTTC

d_call: TRBD2
j_call: TRBJ2-1
clone_size: .
v_call: TRBV29-1
cdr3_aa: CSVGAGGGVGDEQFF
cdr3_nt: TGCAGCGTTGGAGCGGGCGGGGGGGTAGGAGATGAGCAGTTCTTC

d_call: .
j_call: TRBJ1-3
clone_size: .
v_call: TRBV29-1
cdr3_aa: CSVGLSGNTIYF
cdr3_nt: TGCAGCGTTGGCCTCTCTGGAAACACCATATATTTT

d_call: .
j_call: TRBJ1-2
clone_size: .
v_call: TRBV27
cdr3_aa: CASSSPGDGYTF
cdr3_nt: TGTGCCAGCAGTTCCCCCGGGGATGGCTACACCTTC

d_call: .
j_call: TRBJ1-1
clone_size: few
v_call: TRBV29-1
cdr3_aa: CSVRVNENTEAFF
cdr3_nt: TGCAGCGTTAGGGTGAATGAGAACACTGAAGCTTTCTTT

d_call: .
j_call: TRBJ1-5
clone_size: .
v_call: TRBV2
cdr3_aa: CASRGRSNQPQHF
cdr3_nt: TGTGCCAGCAGGGGTAGGAGCAATCAGCCCCAGCATTTT

d_call: .
j_call: TRBJ2-5
clone_size: .
v_call: TRBV5-1
cdr3_aa: CASRGYQETQYF
cdr3_nt: TGCGCCAGCAGAGGCTATCAAGAGACCCAGTACTTC

d_call: .
j_call: TRBJ2-1
clone_size: .
v_call: TRBV20-1
cdr3_aa: CSANNEQFF
cdr3_nt: TGCAGTGCTAACAATGAGCAGTTCTTC

d_call: .
j_call: TRBJ1-1
clone_size: .
v_call: TRBV29-1
cdr3_aa: CSVEGRATEAFF
cdr3_nt: TGCAGCGTTGAGGGCAGGGCCACTGAAGCTTTCTTT

d_call: .
j_call: TRBJ1-5
clone_size: .
v_call: TRBV7-9
cdr3_aa: CASSLAGAEHQPQHF
cdr3_nt: TGTGCCAGCAGCTTAGCAGGGGCTGAACATCAGCCCCAGCATTTT

d_call: TRBD2
j_call: TRBJ2-1
clone_size: few
v_call: TRBV6-5
cdr3_aa: CASSSRGSGAYNEQFF
cdr3_nt: TGTGCCAGCAGTTCCCGGGGTAGCGGGGCTTACAATGAGCAGTTCTTC

d_call: TRBD1
j_call: TRBJ1-5
clone_size: few
v_call: TRBV5-1
cdr3_aa: CASSLTGAGNQPQHF
cdr3_nt: TGCGCCAGCAGCTTGACAGGGGCAGGTAATCAGCCCCAGCATTTT

d_call: .
j_call: TRBJ1-2
clone_size: .
v_call: TRBV11-2
cdr3_aa: CASSLEGDGYTF
cdr3_nt: TGTGCCAGCAGCTTAGAAGGGGACGGCTACACCTTC

d_call: .
j_call: TRBJ2-3
clone_size: .
v_call: TRBV30
cdr3_aa: CAWSESTDTQYF
cdr3_nt: TGTGCCTGGAGTGAGAGTACAGATACGCAGTATTTT

d_call: .
j_call: TRBJ1-2
clone_size: .
v_call: TRBV29-1
cdr3_aa: CSVGRGDRYGYTF
cdr3_nt: TGCAGCGTTGGTAGGGGAGATCGCTATGGCTACACCTTC

d_call: .
j_call: TRBJ1-1
clone_size: .
v_call: TRBV30
cdr3_aa: CAWKQFSWRGKGTEAFF
cdr3_nt: TGTGCCTGGAAGCAGTTCTCCTGGAGGGGGAAGGGTACTGAAGCTTTCTTT

d_call: .
j_call: TRBJ2-3
clone_size: few
v_call: TRBV10-3
cdr3_aa: CAISEGRASTDTQYF
cdr3_nt: TGTGCCATCAGTGAAGGGCGGGCATCCACAGATACGCAGTATTTT

d_call: .
j_call: TRBJ1-2
clone_size: .
v_call: TRBV19
cdr3_aa: CASSMDMGLGYTF
cdr3_nt: TGTGCCAGTAGTATGGACATGGGGCTTGGCTACACCTTC

d_call: TRBD1
j_call: TRBJ1-5
clone_size: .
v_call: TRBV6-5
cdr3_aa: CASSSGQGNQPQHF
cdr3_nt: TGTGCCAGCAGTTCTGGACAGGGCAATCAGCCCCAGCATTTT

d_call: .
j_call: TRBJ2-3
clone_size: .
v_call: TRBV5-1
cdr3_aa: CASSWPTGSGTDTQYF
cdr3_nt: TGCGCCAGCAGCTGGCCTACAGGGAGTGGCACAGATACGCAGTATTTT

d_call: .
j_call: TRBJ1-6
clone_size: .
v_call: TRBV7-2
cdr3_aa: CASSLGSFNSYNSPLHF
cdr3_nt: TGTGCCAGCAGCTTAGGGTCCTTCAACTCCTATAATTCACCCCTCCACTTT

d_call: .
j_call: TRBJ1-2
clone_size: .
v_call: TRBV30
cdr3_aa: CAWSLMLNYGYTF
cdr3_nt: TGTGCCTGGAGTCTAATGTTGAACTATGGCTACACCTTC